Listed below are T cell receptor beta chains from one sample, sequenced in a study of blood T cells in healthy people across ages. MiXCR, run by TCRdb on the 5' RACE reads, gives a single entry per CDR3 protein. The sample records about 1,000,000 distinct CDR3 sequences, 45% being singletons. Sequencing input: blood. The receptors shown here come from a woman aged 60-75 years in good health. Each CDR3 is given with its conserved first and last residue. The order of the fields is V gene, D gene, clone size, J gene, CDR3 protein, CDR3 DNA. The D gene is left open where the match is weak. Some rows have no size entry. The others give once, few or many, or a class for an expanded clone.

TRBV6-6	TRBD2	few	TRBJ2-1	CASTIGTSGVSEQFF	TGTGCCAGCACAATCGGGACTAGCGGGGTCAGCGAGCAGTTCTTC
TRBV5-1	TRBD2	.	TRBJ2-1	CASSPQRGTYNEQFF	TGCGCCAGCAGCCCCCAGCGGGGAACCTACAATGAGCAGTTCTTC
TRBV3-1	.	.	TRBJ2-5	CASSQDPWPQETQYF	TGTGCCAGCAGCCAAGACCCCTGGCCACAAGAGACCCAGTACTTC
TRBV7-2	TRBD2	.	TRBJ2-5	CDSSSRTSGRETQYF	TGTGACAGCAGCTCCCGGACTAGCGGGAGGGAGACCCAGTACTTC
TRBV7-2	TRBD2	.	TRBJ2-1	CASSSHRTSDYNEQFF	TGTGCCAGCAGCTCCCATCGGACTAGCGACTACAATGAGCAGTTCTTC
TRBV28	.	.	TRBJ2-1	CASKFVLGSKETQFF	TGTGCCAGCAAGTTTGTTTTAGGCAGTAAAGAGACCCAGTTCTTC
TRBV6-5	TRBD1	few	TRBJ2-7	CASTQSGQMYEQYF	TGTGCCAGCACCCAATCGGGACAGATGTACGAGCAGTACTTC
TRBV5-1	.	few	TRBJ2-3	CASSLVGLDTDTQYF	TGCGCCAGCAGCTTGGTGGGCCTGGACACAGATACGCAGTATTTT
TRBV5-4	.	.	TRBJ1-5	CASSLGGEGGRGNQPQHF	TGTGCCAGCAGCTTGGGAGGGGAGGGGGGTAGAGGCAATCAGCCCCAGCATTTT
TRBV2	TRBD2	.	TRBJ2-3	CASSPRRLLAGTLAADTQYF	TGTGCCAGCAGTCCAAGAAGACTACTAGCGGGAACCCTCGCGGCAGATACGCAGTATTTT
TRBV20-1	.	.	TRBJ2-3	CSASAGLTDTQYF	TGCAGTGCTAGCGCAGGGCTCACAGATACGCAGTATTTT
TRBV27	.	.	TRBJ2-7	CATSLGMEDEQYF	TGTGCCACTTCTTTAGGGATGGAGGACGAGCAGTACTTC
TRBV29-1	TRBD1	few	TRBJ1-2	CSVEDRGYGYTF	TGCAGCGTTGAGGACAGGGGCTATGGCTACACCTTC
TRBV5-6	.	.	TRBJ2-2	CASSRMRGTGTGELFF	TGTGCCAGCAGCCGAATGCGGGGCACGGGCACCGGGGAGCTGTTTTTT
TRBV15	.	once	TRBJ2-5	CATSTSIGALDEQYF	TGTGCCACCAGCACCAGCATCGGGGCCCTCGATGAGCAGTACTTC
TRBV12-3/TRBV12-4	TRBD1	.	TRBJ1-5	CASSSAGTEFYSNQPQHF	TGTGCCAGCAGTTCCGCCGGGACAGAATTTTATAGCAATCAGCCCCAGCATTTT
TRBV19	TRBD2	few	TRBJ2-7	CASRNSWEGGEQYF	TGTGCCAGTAGAAACTCGTGGGAGGGTGGCGAGCAGTACTTC
TRBV20-1	TRBD2	.	TRBJ2-7	CSASSNGGRAYEQYF	TGCAGTGCCAGCTCCAACGGCGGGAGGGCCTACGAGCAGTACTTC
TRBV20-1	.	.	TRBJ1-2	CSAVDRNYGYTF	TGCAGTGCTGTAGACAGGAACTATGGCTACACCTTC
TRBV5-1	.	once	TRBJ2-5	CASSLDSSQETQYF	TGCGCCAGCAGCTTAGACAGCTCCCAAGAGACCCAGTACTTC
TRBV20-1	TRBD2	.	TRBJ2-1	CSAGQAGAHSEQFF	TGCAGTGCCGGCCAAGCGGGAGCTCATAGTGAGCAGTTCTTC
TRBV29-1	.	few	TRBJ2-1	CSVLAWGEQFF	TGCAGCGTACTCGCCTGGGGTGAGCAGTTCTTC